Listed below are T cell receptor beta chains from one sample, sequenced in a study of blood T cell repertoires in COVID-19. The protocol was immunoSEQ multiplex PCR, while the TCRdb copy is restricted to in-frame clones and leaves out a portion. Altogether about 160,000 clones are present, over 80% being singletons, with the ten largest covering roughly 9.2%. Material for sequencing was peripheral blood. The receptors were sampled from a woman older than 75 with active or convalescent COVID-19. Each CDR3 is given with its conserved first and last residue. Each record gives: J gene, D gene, V gene, clone size, CDR3 protein, CDR3 DNA. A D gene is named only where the DNA matches it firmly. Only part of the rows carry a size: once, few, many, or a class if the clone is expanded.

>TRBJ1-1|TRBD1|TRBV19|-
CASSIPDRGRTEAFF
TGTGCCAGTAGTATCCCAGACAGGGGGCGCACTGAAGCTTTCTTT
>TRBJ2-7|-|TRBV4-1|few
CASSRTGVAFDEQYF
TGCGCCAGCAGTCGTACGGGGGTCGCGTTTGACGAGCAGTACTTC
>TRBJ2-7|TRBD2|TRBV6-5|-
CASSYLAGHYEQYF
TGTGCCAGCAGTTACCTAGCGGGCCACTACGAGCAGTACTTC
>TRBJ1-5|TRBD1|TRBV27|-
CASSPGTGGYQPQHF
TGTGCCAGCAGTCCCGGGACAGGGGGCTATCAGCCCCAGCATTTT
>TRBJ2-3|-|TRBV7-2|-
CASSLAGQIDTQYF
TGTGCCAGCAGCTTAGCGGGACAAATAGATACGCAGTATTTT
>TRBJ2-2|TRBD2|TRBV9|-
CASSPPTGGATGELFF
TGTGCCAGCAGCCCCCCAACGGGGGGGGCTACCGGGGAGCTGTTTTTT
>TRBJ2-1|-|TRBV7-9|-
CASRLQGGNEQFF
TGTGCCAGCAGATTACAGGGAGGCAATGAGCAGTTCTTC
>TRBJ2-2|-|TRBV3-1/TRBV3-2|-
CASSPVAGRGDTGELFF
TGTGCCAGCAGCCCCGTGGCCGGGCGGGGAGACACCGGGGAGCTGTTTTTT
>TRBJ1-5|TRBD1|TRBV6-5|-
CASNKGQGDHF
TGTGCCAGCAACAAGGGACAGGGGGATCATTTT
>TRBJ1-6|TRBD1|TRBV11-3|-
CASSPRDRESSPLHF
TGTGCCAGCAGCCCCCGGGACAGGGAGAGCTCACCCCTCCACTTT
>TRBJ2-2|-|TRBV10-1|-
CASSKDTLGELFF
TGCGCCAGCAGTAAAGACACCTTAGGGGAGCTGTTTTTT
>TRBJ1-2|TRBD1|TRBV5-8|once
CASRVRTGMLAGYTF
TGTGCCAGCAGGGTAAGGACAGGAATGTTAGCTGGCTACACCTTC
>TRBJ1-6|TRBD1|TRBV2|-
CASSERGTGFSPLHF
TGTGCCAGCAGTGAAAGGGGGACAGGGTTTTCACCCCTCCACTTT
>TRBJ2-1|TRBD1|TRBV28|-
CASTPNGQGYNEQFF
TGTGCCAGCACCCCCAACGGACAGGGTTATAATGAGCAGTTCTTC
>TRBJ2-2|TRBD1|TRBV25-1|-
CASTPTGGENTGELFF
TGTGCCAGCACCCCCACAGGGGGCGAAAACACCGGGGAGCTGTTTTTT
>TRBJ2-7|TRBD1|TRBV5-1|-
CASRRTGAYEQYF
TGCGCCAGCAGGCGAACAGGGGCCTACGAGCAGTACTTC
>TRBJ2-2|TRBD2|TRBV5-1|-
CARKAGANTGELFF
TGCGCCAGGAAAGCGGGGGCAAACACCGGGGAGCTGTTTTTT
>TRBJ1-6|TRBD1|TRBV30|-
CAWTLGQGGNSPLHF
TGTGCCTGGACCCTGGGACAGGGAGGAAATTCACCCCTCCACTTT
>TRBJ2-3|TRBD2|TRBV5-6|-
CASSSSGEGTDTQYF
TGTGCCAGCAGCTCTAGCGGGGAAGGCACAGATACGCAGTATTTT
>TRBJ2-1|-|TRBV14|-
CASSQERLSSYNEQFF
TGTGCCAGCAGCCAAGAGCGCCTGAGCTCCTACAATGAGCAGTTCTTC
>TRBJ2-1|-|TRBV3-1/TRBV3-2|-
CASRYEGEQFF
TGTGCCAGCAGGTACGAGGGAGAGCAGTTCTTC
>TRBJ2-3|-|TRBV3-1/TRBV3-2|-
CASKTRLELSDTQYF
TGTGCCAGCAAGACGAGACTAGAATTGTCAGATACGCAGTATTTT
>TRBJ2-7|-|TRBV12-3/TRBV12-4|-
CASTARGSYEQYF
TGTGCCAGCACTGCACGCGGATCCTACGAGCAGTACTTC
>TRBJ1-6|-|TRBV6-5|-
CASRLTVGDSPLHF
TGTGCCAGCAGGCTGACAGTTGGGGATTCACCCCTCCACTTT
>TRBJ1-5|-|TRBV12-3/TRBV12-4|-
CASSLGAGQPQHF
TGTGCCAGCAGTTTGGGAGCGGGTCAGCCCCAGCATTTT
>TRBJ2-3|-|TRBV25-1|-
CASSGTVRTDTQYF
TGTGCCAGCAGTGGAACTGTACGCACAGATACGCAGTATTTT
>TRBJ2-3|TRBD2|TRBV4-1|-
CASSQDMAGGVTDTQYF
TGCGCCAGCAGCCAAGATATGGCGGGGGGGGTTACAGATACGCAGTATTTT
>TRBJ2-2|-|TRBV4-3|-
CASSQAVRGSGELFF
TGCGCCAGCAGCCAAGCCGTCAGGGGATCCGGGGAGCTGTTTTTT